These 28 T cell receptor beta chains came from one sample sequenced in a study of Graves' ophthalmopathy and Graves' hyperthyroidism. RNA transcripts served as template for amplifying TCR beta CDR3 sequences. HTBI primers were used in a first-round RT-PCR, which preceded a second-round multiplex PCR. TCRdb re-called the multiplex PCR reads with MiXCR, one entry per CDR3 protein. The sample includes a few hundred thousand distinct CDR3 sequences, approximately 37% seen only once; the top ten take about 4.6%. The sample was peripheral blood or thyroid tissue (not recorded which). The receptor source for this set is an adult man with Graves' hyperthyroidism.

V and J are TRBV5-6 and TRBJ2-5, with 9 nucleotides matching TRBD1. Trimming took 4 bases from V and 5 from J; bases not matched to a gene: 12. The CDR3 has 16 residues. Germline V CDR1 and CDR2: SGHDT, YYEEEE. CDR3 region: CASSRLLLTGGETQYF. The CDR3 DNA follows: TGTGCCAGCAGCCGCCTACTGTTGACAGGGGGGGAGACCCAGTACTTC.

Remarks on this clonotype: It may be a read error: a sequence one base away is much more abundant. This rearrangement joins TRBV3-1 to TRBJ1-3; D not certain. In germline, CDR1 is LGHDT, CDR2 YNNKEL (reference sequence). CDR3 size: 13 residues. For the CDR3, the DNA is TGTGCCAGCAGCCAAGTGGAGGGAAACACCACATATTTT. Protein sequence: CASSQVEGNTTYF.

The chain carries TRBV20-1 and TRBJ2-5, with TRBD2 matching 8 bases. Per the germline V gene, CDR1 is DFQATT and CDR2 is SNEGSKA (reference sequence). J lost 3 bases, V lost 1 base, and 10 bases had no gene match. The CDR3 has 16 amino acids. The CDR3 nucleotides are TGCAGTGCTAGAGTTTGGACGGGAGGGCCTAAAGAGACCCAGTACTTC. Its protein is CSARVWTGGPKETQYF.

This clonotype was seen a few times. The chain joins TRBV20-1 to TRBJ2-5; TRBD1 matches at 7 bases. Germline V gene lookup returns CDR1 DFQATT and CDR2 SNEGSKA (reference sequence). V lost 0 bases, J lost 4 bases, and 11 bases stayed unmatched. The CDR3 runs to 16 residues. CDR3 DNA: TGCAGTGCTAGAGATCCCAGTACGACAGGGCGAGAGACCCAGTACTTC. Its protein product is CSARDPSTTGRETQYF.

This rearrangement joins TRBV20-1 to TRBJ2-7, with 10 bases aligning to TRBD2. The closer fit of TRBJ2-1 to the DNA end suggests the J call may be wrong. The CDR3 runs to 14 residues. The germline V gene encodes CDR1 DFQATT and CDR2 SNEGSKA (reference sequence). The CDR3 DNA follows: TGCAGTGCTAGTTTGGCTAGCGGGAGTCGGGAGCAGTTCTTC. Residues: CSASLASGSREQFF.

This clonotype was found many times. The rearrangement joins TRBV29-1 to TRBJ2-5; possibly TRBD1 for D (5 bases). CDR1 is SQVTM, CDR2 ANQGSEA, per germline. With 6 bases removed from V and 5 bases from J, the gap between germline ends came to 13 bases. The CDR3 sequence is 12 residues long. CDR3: CSVQGPGETQYF. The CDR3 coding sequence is TGCAGCGTGCAGGGCCCAGGGGAGACCCAGTACTTC.

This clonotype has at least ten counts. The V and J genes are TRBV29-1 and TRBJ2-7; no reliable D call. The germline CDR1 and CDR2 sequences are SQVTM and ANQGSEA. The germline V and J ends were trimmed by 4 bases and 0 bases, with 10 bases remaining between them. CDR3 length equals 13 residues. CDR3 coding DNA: TGCAGCGTTGTCCCAATAGACTCCTACGAGCAGTACTTC. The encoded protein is CSVVPIDSYEQYF.

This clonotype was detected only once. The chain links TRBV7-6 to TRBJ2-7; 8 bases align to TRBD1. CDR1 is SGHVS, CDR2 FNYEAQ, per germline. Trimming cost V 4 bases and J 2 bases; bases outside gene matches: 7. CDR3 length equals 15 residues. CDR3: CASSSTGTGPYEQYF. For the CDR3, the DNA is TGTGCCAGCAGCTCGACAGGGACAGGACCCTACGAGCAGTACTTC. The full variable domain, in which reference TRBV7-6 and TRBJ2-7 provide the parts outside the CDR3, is GAGVSQSPRYKVTKRGQDVALRCDPISGHVSLYWYRQALGQGPEFLTYFNYEAQQDKSGLPNDRFSAERPEGSISTLTIQRTEQRDSAMYRCASSSTGTGPYEQYFGPGTRLTVT.

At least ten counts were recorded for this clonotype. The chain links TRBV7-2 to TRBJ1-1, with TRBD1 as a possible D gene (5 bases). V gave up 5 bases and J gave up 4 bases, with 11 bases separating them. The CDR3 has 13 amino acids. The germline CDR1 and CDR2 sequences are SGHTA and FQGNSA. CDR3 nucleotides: TGTGCCAGCAGCCTCCGTAGGGGCACTGAAGCTTTCTTT. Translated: CASSLRRGTEAFF.

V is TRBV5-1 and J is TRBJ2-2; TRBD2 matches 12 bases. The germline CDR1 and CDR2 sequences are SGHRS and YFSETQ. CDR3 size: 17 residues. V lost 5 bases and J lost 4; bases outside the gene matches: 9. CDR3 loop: CASSTGLAGSTTGELFF. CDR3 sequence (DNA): TGCGCCAGCAGTACCGGACTAGCGGGGTCTACCACCGGGGAGCTGTTTTTT.

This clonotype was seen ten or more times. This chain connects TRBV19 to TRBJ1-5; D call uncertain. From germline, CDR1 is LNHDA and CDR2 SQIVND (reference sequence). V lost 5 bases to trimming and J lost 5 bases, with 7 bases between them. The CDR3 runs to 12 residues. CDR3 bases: TGTGCCAGTAGTCTTAATTATCAGCCCCAGCATTTT. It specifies CASSLNYQPQHF.

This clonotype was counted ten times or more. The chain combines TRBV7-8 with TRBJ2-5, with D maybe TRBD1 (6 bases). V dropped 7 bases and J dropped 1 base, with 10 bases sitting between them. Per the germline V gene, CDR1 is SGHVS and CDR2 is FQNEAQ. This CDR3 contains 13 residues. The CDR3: CASIPGVQETQYF. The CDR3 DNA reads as TGTGCCAGCATACCAGGGGTCCAAGAGACCCAGTACTTC.

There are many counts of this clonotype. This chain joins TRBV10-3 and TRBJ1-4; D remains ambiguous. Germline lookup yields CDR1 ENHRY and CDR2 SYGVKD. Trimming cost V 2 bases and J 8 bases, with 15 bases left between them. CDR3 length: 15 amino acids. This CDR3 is CAISELGSPPEKLFF. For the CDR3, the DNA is TGTGCCATCAGTGAGCTCGGCAGTCCCCCGGAAAAACTGTTTTTT.

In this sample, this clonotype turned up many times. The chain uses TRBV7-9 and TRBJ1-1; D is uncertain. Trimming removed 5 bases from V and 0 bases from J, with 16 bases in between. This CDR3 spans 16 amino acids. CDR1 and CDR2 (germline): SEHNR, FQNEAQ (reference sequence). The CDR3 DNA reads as TGTGCCAGCAGCCCCCGGTGGGGATATATGAACACTGAAGCTTTCTTT. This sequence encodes CASSPRWGYMNTEAFF.

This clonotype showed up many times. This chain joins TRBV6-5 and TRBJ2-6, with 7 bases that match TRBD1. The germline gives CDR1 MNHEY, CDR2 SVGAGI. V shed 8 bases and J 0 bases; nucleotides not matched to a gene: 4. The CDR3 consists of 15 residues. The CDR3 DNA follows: TGTGCCAGCCGGACAGGTCTCTCTGGGGCCAACGTCCTGACTTTC. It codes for CASRTGLSGANVLTF.

The CDR3 spells CSARPAETQYF. The CDR3 DNA sequence: TGCAGTGCAAGACCGGCGGAGACCCAGTACTTC. The gene calls are TRBV20-1 and TRBJ2-5; D unresolved. The CDR3 loop spans 11 amino acids. Germline values: CDR1 DFQATT, CDR2 SNEGSKA (reference sequence). V dropped 6 bases and J dropped 5 bases, with 10 bases sitting between them.

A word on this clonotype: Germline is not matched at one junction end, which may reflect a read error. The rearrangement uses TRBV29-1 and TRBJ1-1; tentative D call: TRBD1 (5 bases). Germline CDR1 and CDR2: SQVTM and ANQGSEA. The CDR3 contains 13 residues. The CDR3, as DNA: TGTGCCTGGAGTCCGACAGTGAACACTGAAGCTTTCTTT. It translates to CAWSPTVNTEAFF.

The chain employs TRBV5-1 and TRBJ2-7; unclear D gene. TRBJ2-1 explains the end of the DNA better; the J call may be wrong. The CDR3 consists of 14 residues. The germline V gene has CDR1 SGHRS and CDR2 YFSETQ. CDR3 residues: CASSLVGSNNEQFF. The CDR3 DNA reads TGCGCCAGCAGCTTGGTGGGGTCTAACAATGAGCAGTTCTTC.

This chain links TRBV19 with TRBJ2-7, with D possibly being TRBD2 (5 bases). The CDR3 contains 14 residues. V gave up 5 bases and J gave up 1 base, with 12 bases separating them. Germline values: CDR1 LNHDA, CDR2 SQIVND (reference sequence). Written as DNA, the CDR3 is TGTGCCAGTAGTCCTAGCCGAATGTCCTACGAGCAGTACTTC. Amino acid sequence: CASSPSRMSYEQYF.

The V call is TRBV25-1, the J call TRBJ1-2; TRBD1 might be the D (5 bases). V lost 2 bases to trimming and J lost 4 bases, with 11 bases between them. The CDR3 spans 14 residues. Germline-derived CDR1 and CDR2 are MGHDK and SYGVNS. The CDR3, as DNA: TGTGCCAGCAGTGAAGCAGGAGGGGCCTATGGCTACACCTTC. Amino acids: CASSEAGGAYGYTF.

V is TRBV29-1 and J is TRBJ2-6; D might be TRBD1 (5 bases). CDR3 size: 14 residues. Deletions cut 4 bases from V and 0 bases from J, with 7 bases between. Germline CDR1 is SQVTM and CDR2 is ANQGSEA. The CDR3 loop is CSVGRGSGANVLTF. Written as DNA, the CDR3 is TGCAGCGTTGGAAGGGGCTCTGGGGCCAACGTCCTGACTTTC.

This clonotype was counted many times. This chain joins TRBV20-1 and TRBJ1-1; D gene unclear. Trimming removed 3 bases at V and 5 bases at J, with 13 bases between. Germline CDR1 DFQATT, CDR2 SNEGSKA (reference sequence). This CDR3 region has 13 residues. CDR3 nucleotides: TGCAGTGCTAGGGAGGTATCGGGGACTGAAGCTTTCTTT. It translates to CSAREVSGTEAFF.

The chain's CDR3 is CAIRRTVATNEKLFF. The CDR3 DNA is TGTGCCATCAGACGGACAGTAGCAACTAATGAAAAACTGTTTTTT. V usage is TRBV10-3 and J usage is TRBJ1-4, with D possibly TRBD1 on 6 matching bases. CDR1 ENHRY and CDR2 SYGVKD come from the germline V gene. This CDR3 has 15 residues. Trimming removed 6 bases at V and 0 bases at J, with 11 bases between.

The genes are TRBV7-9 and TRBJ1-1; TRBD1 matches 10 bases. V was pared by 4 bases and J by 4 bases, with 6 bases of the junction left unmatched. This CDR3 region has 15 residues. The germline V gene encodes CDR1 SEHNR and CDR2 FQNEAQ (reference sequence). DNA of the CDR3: TGTGCCAGCAGCTATTTGGGGACAGGGGTCACTGAAGCTTTCTTT. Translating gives CASSYLGTGVTEAFF.

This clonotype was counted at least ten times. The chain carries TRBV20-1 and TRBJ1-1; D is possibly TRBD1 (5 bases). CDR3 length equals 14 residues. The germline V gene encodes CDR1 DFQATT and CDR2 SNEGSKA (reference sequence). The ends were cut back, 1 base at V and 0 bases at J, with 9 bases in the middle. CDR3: CSARGGALNTEAFF. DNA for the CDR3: TGCAGTGCTAGAGGCGGGGCTCTGAACACTGAAGCTTTCTTT.

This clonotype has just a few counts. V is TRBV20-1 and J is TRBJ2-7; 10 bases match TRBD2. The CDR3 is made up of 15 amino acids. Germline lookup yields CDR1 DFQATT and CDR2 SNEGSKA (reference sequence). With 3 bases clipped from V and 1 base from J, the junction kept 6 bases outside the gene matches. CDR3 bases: TGCAGTGCTAGGGTAGTAGCGGGAGGATCCTACGAGCAGTACTTC. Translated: CSARVVAGGSYEQYF.

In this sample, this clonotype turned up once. The CDR3 coding sequence is TGCAGTGCTAGAGATATGACAGAACTACTCGATGAGCAGTTCTTC. Protein product: CSARDMTELLDEQFF. The J gene is TRBJ2-7, the V gene TRBV20-1, with D possibly being TRBD1 (5 bases). The J call may be wrong; the DNA end is better matched by TRBJ2-1. The germline V gene encodes CDR1 DFQATT and CDR2 SNEGSKA (reference sequence). CDR3 length equals 15 residues.

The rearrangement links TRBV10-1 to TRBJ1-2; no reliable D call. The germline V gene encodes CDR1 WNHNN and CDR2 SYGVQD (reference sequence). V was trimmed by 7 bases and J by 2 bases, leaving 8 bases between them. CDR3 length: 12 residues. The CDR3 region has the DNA TGCGCCAGCATTGACGTCAACTATGGCTACACCTTC. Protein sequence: CASIDVNYGYTF.